One T cell receptor beta chain is described in this entry. Its specificity is not known. The CDR3 goes on 3 residues after the read ends, and that part is filled in from the germline J gene. Mixed chimerism was transient after nonmyeloablative marrow transplants from related graft donors. Thawed PBMCs were FACS-sorted into unstimulated CD4+CD25+CD127- regulatory T cells, CD4+CD25- non-regulatory cells, CD4 and CD8 cells. This record belongs to a study of Tregs in tolerant kidney transplant recipients. Assay used: immunoSEQ multiplex PCR; TCRdb lists only in-frame clones, some missing. The record lists tens of thousands of clones, of which the ten most abundant hold less than 2%. General study findings and limits: Few patients were studied, so findings need validation in larger groups. Biological reproducibility was not directly addressed in this study.

Germline CDR1 reads SGHVS; CDR2 reads FNYEAQ. The CDR3 runs to 13 residues. Trimming at V came to 5 bases and at J to 5 bases, leaving 4 bases not matched to a gene. V is TRBV7-6 and J is TRBJ2-5; 8 nucleotides align to TRBD1. Material: CD4+ T cells from blood (PBMCs), obtained 24 months after the transplant. This TCR was recovered from a human patient who received a combined kidney and bone marrow transplant. Some T cells may be graft donor cells. The CDR3 region is CASSVDRVETQYF. CDR3 bases read: TGTGCCAGCAGCGTGGACAGGGTGGAGACC.